The sequence of this T cell receptor beta chain was determined in a study of cytomegalovirus exposure and HLA in healthy donors. In the study overall: Of the donors genotyped, 398 in all, about 81% fell in the Caucasian-associated ancestry cluster. Study outcomes and limitations: TRBV6-2, TRBV6-3 and other indistinguishable V segments were excluded. Highest at DRB1 and lowest at HLA-C, TCR association rates differed among HLA loci in a later analysis. A later analysis linked a missense variant in DCLRE1C to the trimming of TCR beta V and J genes.

CDR3 size: 17 residues. In germline, CDR1 is MNHEY, CDR2 SMNVEV (reference sequence). V gave up 1 base and J gave up 2 bases; unmatched junction bases: 10. Worth noting for this clone: The antigen is undetermined.

The PCR ran on 60 Vbeta and 13 Jbeta primers. Using immunoSEQ multiplex PCR, the repertoire was profiled, and TCRdb retains in-frame clones only, with some absent. The sample includes about 94,000 clones, about four fifths of them seen just once. The sequence came from a human donor in good health. The sequenced sample was PBMCs. The V and J genes are TRBV27 and TRBJ1-2, with 7 bases fitting TRBD1. CDR3 amino acids: CASSLLPPPTGNYGYTF. As DNA, the CDR3 is TGTGCCAGCAGTTTATTACCCCCTCCGACAGGGAACTATGGCTACACCTTC.